This T cell receptor beta chain was found in a study of blood T cell repertoires in COVID-19. Turning to the study itself: COVID-19 samples, acute and convalescent, were from the United States, Italy and Spain. The analysed material was cDNA or gDNA that came from T cells, B-cell-depleted T cells, or PBMCs.

Measured with immunoSEQ multiplex PCR; TCRdb has only the in-frame clones, and not every one. The sample includes some 300,000 clones, about 86% of them seen just once. Germline V gene data show CDR1 as MNHEY and CDR2 as SMNVEV (reference sequence). The CDR3 has 13 amino acids. The V segment lost 6 bases and the J segment 11 bases; nucleotides outside the gene matches: 7. Enrolled during active infection, Seattle patients were then followed longitudinally. The receptor was derived from a woman in her 70s with COVID-19, enrolled during active disease. The rearrangement joins TRBV27 to TRBJ1-6; TRBD1 aligns across 7 bases. Sequenced input: peripheral blood. The CDR3 bases are TGTGCCAGCAGACCGACAGGGCTGGCACCCCTCCACTTT. Translation: CASRPTGLAPLHF.